A selection of T cell receptor beta chains follows, all from one sample in a study of blood T cell repertoires in COVID-19. Some clones are missing from TCRdb's copy, which holds only in-frame ones; the method was immunoSEQ multiplex PCR. The table includes approximately 170,000 clones, around 82% detected once. The material sequenced was peripheral blood. The source is a man aged 80 or over with COVID-19, enrolled during active disease. Each CDR3 is given with its conserved first and last residue. The D gene is left open where the match is weak. Only part of the rows carry a size: once, few, many, or a class if the clone is expanded.

D: TRBD1; V: TRBV5-1; size: few; J: TRBJ1-5; CDR3: CASSLADRGRQPQHF; DNA: TGCGCCAGCAGCTTGGCTGACAGGGGGCGTCAGCCCCAGCATTTT
D: .; V: TRBV4-3; size: few; J: TRBJ1-2; CDR3: CASSQDRTAANYGYTF; DNA: TGCGCCAGCAGCCAAGATAGGACTGCTGCTAACTATGGCTACACCTTC
D: .; V: TRBV5-5; size: .; J: TRBJ1-2; CDR3: CASSRTLAGGYTF; DNA: TGTGCCAGCAGCCGGACTCTGGCAGGAGGCTACACCTTC
D: TRBD1; V: TRBV5-1; size: .; J: TRBJ1-2; CDR3: CASSAQQGAEGYTF; DNA: TGCGCCAGCAGCGCCCAACAGGGGGCGGAGGGCTACACCTTC
D: .; V: TRBV18; size: .; J: TRBJ2-7; CDR3: CASSRGTDSSYEQYF; DNA: TGTGCCAGCTCGCGCGGGACCGACAGCTCCTACGAGCAGTACTTC
D: .; V: TRBV5-1; size: .; J: TRBJ1-5; CDR3: CASSPTDSNQPQHF; DNA: TGCGCCAGCAGCCCGACAGATAGCAATCAGCCCCAGCATTTT
D: .; V: TRBV7-2; size: .; J: TRBJ2-2; CDR3: CASSSSGTSPTGELFF; DNA: TGTGCCAGCAGCTCCTCCGGGACTTCCCCCACCGGGGAGCTGTTTTTT
D: TRBD1; V: TRBV2; size: .; J: TRBJ1-2; CDR3: CASQGQGGDYGYTF; DNA: TGTGCCAGTCAGGGACAGGGGGGTGACTATGGCTACACCTTC
D: .; V: TRBV28; size: .; J: TRBJ2-1; CDR3: CASTGHNEQFF; DNA: TGTGCCAGTACAGGCCACAATGAGCAGTTCTTC
D: .; V: TRBV7-3; size: .; J: TRBJ2-2; CDR3: CASSPGSNTGELFF; DNA: TGTGCCAGCAGCCCAGGGTCGAACACCGGGGAGCTGTTTTTT
D: .; V: TRBV21-1; size: .; J: TRBJ1-2; CDR3: CASSKVFSQGGCGYTF; DNA: TGTGCCAGCAGCAAAGTATTTTCACAGGGGGGATGCGGCTACACCTTC
D: .; V: TRBV9; size: .; J: TRBJ1-2; CDR3: CASSVDHSGAYGYTF; DNA: TGTGCCAGCAGCGTAGACCATTCAGGGGCCTATGGCTACACCTTC
D: .; V: TRBV6-5; size: .; J: TRBJ1-6; CDR3: CASPPRGDNSPLHF; DNA: TGTGCCAGCCCTCCTCGGGGGGATAATTCACCCCTCCACTTT